This T cell receptor (beta chain) derives from a study of human CD8 memory T cell subsets. This CDR3 contains 13 residues. The V gene's germline CDR1 is GTSNPN and CDR2 SVGIG (reference sequence). Generation of TCR beta libraries used UMI-labeled 5' RACE. Authors' analysis steps: TCR beta libraries each contained about 2,600 to 20,000 functional CDR3 beta clonotypes. TCRdb re-called the 5' RACE reads and catalogs CDR3 proteins one per entry, DNA excluded. The V and J calls and clone size come from TCRdb's table, not from the authors' own analysis. This listing includes 7,900 or so distinct CDR3 sequences.

This clonotype originated in a human donor in good health. Material: CD8+ T cells from PBMCs. The chain employs TRBV30 and TRBJ2-2. CDR3 sequence: CACQAVNTGELFF. The complete variable domain, with remaining parts taken from reference TRBV30 and TRBJ2-2, reads SQTIHQWPATLVQPVGSPLSLECTVEGTSNPNLYWYRQAAGRGLQLLFYSVGIGQISSEVPQNLSASRPQDRQFILSSKKLLLSDSGFYLCACQAVNTGELFFGEGSRLTVL.